The T cell receptor (beta chain) under discussion was sequenced for a study of blood T cells in healthy people across ages. About the study: Template switching picked up about one barcoded beta molecule for each two T cells.

On this clonotype itself: The antigen is undetermined.

It was with a sample-barcoded 5' primer and a J-beta primer mix that a second PCR of roughly 6 to 12 cycles was run. The yield of each sample was at least 2.5 million CDR3-containing paired-end reads. TCRdb analysed the 5' RACE reads with MiXCR anew, one entry per CDR3 protein. Here the sample spans about 940,000 distinct CDR3 sequences, 45% to 50% being singletons. CDR1 and CDR2 from the germline V gene are LGHDT and YNNKEL (reference sequence). This CDR3 spans 12 amino acids. Trimming took off 1 base at V and 7 bases at J, with 7 bases between the two ends. Study findings and constraints: As naive T cell percentage varied, TCR beta diversity correlated strongly with it. Roughly linear declines in TCR beta diversity per million T cells occurred with age.

The chain has TRBV3-1 and TRBJ1-1; D not resolved. The TCR sequence derives from a man aged 25-45 years in good health. Sequenced: blood. CDR3 loop: CASSQAGNEAFF. The CDR3 nucleotides are TGTGCCAGCAGCCAAGCGGGGAATGAAGCTTTCTTT.